A single sample gave rise to the 10 T cell receptor beta chains below, sequenced in a study of blood T cell repertoires in COVID-19. Libraries were prepared by immunoSEQ multiplex PCR; TCRdb keeps only in-frame clonotypes and omits some of them. The repertoire includes roughly 350,000 clones, 92% of them detected once, and around 18% sits in the top ten. Sequenced material: PBMCs or T cells enriched from blood (not recorded which). The receptor source for this set is a woman under 40 who had recovered from COVID-19.

The chain combines TRBV28 with TRBJ1-1, with D possibly matching TRBD1 (6 bases). V was trimmed by 5 bases and J by 5 bases, leaving 12 bases between them. Germline V gene lookup returns CDR1 MDHEN and CDR2 SYDVKM. The CDR3 extends over 13 amino acids. The CDR3 sequence is CASSQGMGTEAFF. The DNA for the CDR3 is TGTGCCAGCAGTCAGGGGATGGGAACTGAAGCTTTCTTT.

The chain carries TRBV29-1 and TRBJ2-1; 10 bases map to TRBD1. V lost 6 bases, J lost 6 bases, and 5 bases stayed unmatched. Looked up from germline, CDR1 is SQVTM and CDR2 is ANQGSEA. The CDR3 spans 13 residues. The CDR3 loop reads CSVAGTGVNEQFF. The CDR3 DNA sequence: TGCAGCGTAGCCGGGACAGGGGTCAATGAGCAGTTCTTC.

This clone showed up just once. V and J are TRBV28 and TRBJ2-1; D remains ambiguous. The CDR3 has 13 amino acids. The germline gives CDR1 MDHEN, CDR2 SYDVKM. Trimming removed 7 bases at V and 0 bases at J, with 7 bases between. The CDR3 coding sequence is TGTGCCAGCACCACGAGCTCCTACAATGAGCAGTTCTTC. Amino acid sequence: CASTTSSYNEQFF.

CDR3 region: CASSLTRENEQFF. CDR3 nucleotides: TGTGCCAGCAGCCTGACTCGCGAAAATGAGCAGTTCTTC. The chain combines TRBV7-9 with TRBJ2-1; D gene uncertain. CDR1 and CDR2 from the germline V gene are SEHNR and FQNEAQ (reference sequence). With 5 bases removed from V and 7 bases from J, the gap between germline ends came to 12 bases. CDR3 length: 13 residues.

V gene TRBV6-2 or TRBV6-3 combines with J gene TRBJ2-1; TRBD1 is a possible D gene (5 bases). With 2 bases removed from V and 14 bases from J, the gap between germline ends came to 13 bases. The CDR3 length is 12 residues. Germline CDR1 MNHEY, CDR2 SVGEGT. CDR3 sequence reads: CASSYQGDGEFF. In DNA, the CDR3 is TGTGCCAGCAGTTACCAAGGGGATGGGGAGTTCTTC.

V and J are TRBV15 and TRBJ2-1, with TRBD2 identical over 12 bases. V was clipped by 5 bases and J by 4 bases; unmatched bases: 0. The CDR3 contains 14 residues. CDR1 LNHNV and CDR2 YYDKDF come from the germline V gene (reference sequence). The CDR3 is CATSGLAGYNEQFF. The CDR3 region has the DNA TGTGCCACCAGCGGACTAGCGGGATACAATGAGCAGTTCTTC.

The rearrangement joins TRBV19 to TRBJ2-1; possibly TRBD2 for D (6 bases). Trimming pared 3 bases from V and 6 bases from J, leaving 21 bases between. Germline V gene data show CDR1 as LNHDA and CDR2 as SQIVND (reference sequence). The CDR3 runs to 17 residues. CDR3 in DNA: TGTGCCAGTAGTATCGGTCATCAGGTCGGGGGAGTCAATGAGCAGTTCTTC. It codes for CASSIGHQVGGVNEQFF.

The chain links TRBV4-2 to TRBJ2-2; 11 positions match TRBD2. Germline lookup yields CDR1 LGHNA and CDR2 YNFKEQ. This CDR3 contains 20 residues. Germline trimming cut 2 bases from V and 1 base from J; bases unmatched to any gene: 12. The CDR3 bases are TGTGCCAGCAGCCAAATAACGGGGATCGGGACTAGCGGGAACACCGGGGAGCTGTTTTTT. As protein: CASSQITGIGTSGNTGELFF.

The genes are TRBV28 and TRBJ2-2; 7 nucleotides agree with TRBD1. Trimming at V came to 6 bases and at J to 4 bases, leaving 8 bases not matched to a gene. Germline CDR1 is MDHEN and CDR2 is SYDVKM. This CDR3 region has 15 residues. The CDR3 DNA reads TGTGCCAGCAGAGCGACACAGGGGATCACCGGGGAGCTGTTTTTT. Translation: CASRATQGITGELFF.

The chain couples TRBV7-2 to TRBJ1-5; D is unresolved. This CDR3 spans 15 amino acids. The germline gives CDR1 SGHTA, CDR2 FQGNSA. Trimming removed 3 bases at V and 4 bases at J, with 13 bases between. The CDR3 loop is CASSLGGSGNQPQHF. CDR3 DNA sequence: TGTGCCAGCAGCTTGGGTGGCAGCGGTAATCAGCCCCAGCATTTT. Combining the CDR3 with reference TRBV7-2 and TRBJ1-5 gives the whole variable domain GAGVSQSPSNKVTEKGKDVELRCDPISGHTALYWYRQSLGQGLEFLIYFQGNSAPDKSGLPSDRFSAERTGGSVSTLTIQRTQQEDSAVYLCASSLGGSGNQPQHFGDGTRLSIL.